This paragraph covers one T cell receptor (beta chain) sequence. Germline V gene sequence: CDR1 MNHEY, CDR2 SVGAGI. CDR3 size: 13 residues. V was cut by 4 bases and J by 5 bases, with 11 bases left in between. The data were obtained in a study of blood T cells in healthy people across ages. Next came a second PCR, run for roughly 7 to 12 cycles, which used a sample-barcoded 5' primer along with a J-beta primer mix. A single record per CDR3 protein comes from TCRdb applying MiXCR to the 5' RACE reads. Among roughly 1,700,000 distinct CDR3 sequences listed, roughly 30% were seen once. The origin of this receptor is a young woman in good health. This sequence joins TRBV6-5 and TRBJ1-2; tentatively, D is TRBD1 (5 bases). Sequenced input: blood. The DNA for the CDR3 is TGTGCCAGCAGTTCTCGGGGGAAATATGGCTACACCTTC. It encodes CASSSRGKYGYTF.